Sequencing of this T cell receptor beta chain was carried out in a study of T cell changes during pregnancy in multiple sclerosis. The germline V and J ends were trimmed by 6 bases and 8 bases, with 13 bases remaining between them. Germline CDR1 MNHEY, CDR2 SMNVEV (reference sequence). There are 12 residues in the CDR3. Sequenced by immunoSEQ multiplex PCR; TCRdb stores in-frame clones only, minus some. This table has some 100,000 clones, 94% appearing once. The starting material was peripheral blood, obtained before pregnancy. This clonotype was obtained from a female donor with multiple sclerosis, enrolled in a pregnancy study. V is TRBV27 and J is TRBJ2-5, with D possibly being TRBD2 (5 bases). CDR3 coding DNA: TGTGCCAGCAGCTCTCCGGGGAAAACCCAGTACTTC. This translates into CASSSPGKTQYF.